The 18 T cell receptor beta chains below were found in one sample sequenced in a study of shared clonotypes between healthy human individuals. This table comes from immunoSEQ multiplex PCR, and its TCRdb copy is limited to in-frame clones, with some not included. The data show some 580,000 clones, with nearly 98% seen just once and 0.3% to 0.35% held by the top ten. Terminally differentiated effector memory CD45RA+ cells were excluded by CCR7 positive selection of CD45RO-negative cells. Source material: naive CD8+ T cells sorted from blood. The source is a man aged 25-45 years in good health.

The chain joins TRBV5-1 to TRBJ2-7; TRBD1 matches at 9 bases. The germline CDR1 and CDR2 sequences are SGHRS and YFSETQ. Trimming at V came to 2 bases and at J to 6 bases, leaving 6 bases not matched to a gene. The CDR3 spans 14 residues. CDR3 in DNA: TGCGCCAGCAGCTTCAGGGACAGGGCGGGCGAGCAGTACTTC. It encodes CASSFRDRAGEQYF.

The chain combines TRBV6-1 with TRBJ1-5; TRBD1 aligns across 7 bases. The CDR3 contains 14 residues. The J segment lost 8 bases and the V segment lost 6 bases, leaving 10 bases of the junction unmatched. Germline CDR1 reads MNHNS; CDR2 reads SASEGT. CDR3 DNA sequence: TGTGCCAGCAGGCGACTACAGGGGACGGAGCCCCAGCATTTT. It specifies CASRRLQGTEPQHF.

The rearrangement uses TRBV19 and TRBJ2-7, with D maybe TRBD2 (6 bases). CDR3 length equals 14 residues. Germline CDR1 reads LNHDA; CDR2 reads SQIVND (reference sequence). V shed 4 bases and J shed 3 bases, with 13 bases lying between them. The CDR3 DNA reads TGTGCCAGTAGTAGTTTAATGGGACTCTACGAGCAGTACTTC. Encoded protein: CASSSLMGLYEQYF.

This clone was observed a single time. The same CDR3 is also encoded by other DNA sequences in this sample. The chain has TRBV27 and TRBJ1-1, with D perhaps matching TRBD1 (5 bases). There are 13 residues in the CDR3. Trimming shortened V by 2 bases and J by 4 bases, and 8 bases separated the two germline ends. Germline CDR1 reads MNHEY; CDR2 reads SMNVEV (reference sequence). CDR3: CASSLGGSTEAFF. Here the CDR3 DNA reads TGTGCCAGCAGTTTAGGGGGATCCACTGAAGCTTTCTTT.

This clone was observed once. The chain couples TRBV30 to TRBJ2-3, with D hard to call. CDR3 length: 12 residues. V shed 0 bases and J shed 4 bases, with 5 bases lying between them. Germline V gene data show CDR1 as GTSNPN and CDR2 as SVGIG (reference sequence). CDR3 loop: CAWSVRPDTQYF. The CDR3 DNA reads as TGTGCCTGGAGTGTTAGGCCAGATACGCAGTATTTT.

The chain is built from TRBV7-2 and TRBJ2-1; D possibly corresponds to TRBD2 (5 bases). The CDR3 consists of 13 residues. Between the trimmed V and J ends, which lost 3 bases and 6 bases, there was a span of 9 bases. CDR1 and CDR2 (germline): SGHTA, FQGNSA. The CDR3 sequence: CASSFGLPNEQFF. CDR3 nucleotides: TGTGCCAGCAGCTTTGGACTCCCCAATGAGCAGTTCTTC.

The chain employs TRBV28 and TRBJ2-5; TRBD1 matches 8 bases. The germline gives CDR1 MDHEN, CDR2 SYDVKM. J gave up 4 bases and V 2 bases, and 6 bases lay outside the gene matches. This CDR3 comprises 15 residues. As DNA, the CDR3 is TGTGCCAGCAGTTTACCCTGGACAGGGCTAGAGACCCAGTACTTC. It encodes CASSLPWTGLETQYF. The full variable domain, completed using reference TRBV28 and TRBJ2-5, is DVKVTQSSRYLVKRTGEKVFLECVQDMDHENMFWYRQDPGLGLRLIYFSYDVKMKEKGDIPEGYSVSREKKERFSLILESASTNQTSMYLCASSLPWTGLETQYFGPGTRLLVL.

The J gene is TRBJ2-2, the V gene TRBV28; TRBD1 agrees at 8 bases. In germline, CDR1 is MDHEN, CDR2 SYDVKM. The ends lost 3 bases at V and 7 bases at J; junction bases unmatched: 10. CDR3 size: 16 residues. The CDR3 coding sequence is TGTGCCAGCAGTTTTTTGGGACAGGTTTCAAGCGGGGAGCTGTTTTTT. Translating it yields CASSFLGQVSSGELFF.

This rearrangement joins TRBV11-2 to TRBJ2-1; the D gene could be TRBD1 or TRBD2 (7 bases each). CDR3 length: 14 amino acids. Trimming took 7 bases from V and 9 from J, leaving 19 bases between them. CDR1 is SGHAT, CDR2 FQNNGV, per germline. Here the CDR3 DNA reads TGTGCCAGCACCACCAGGGGGGGGGTGGTTGAGCAGTTCTTC. This codes for CASTTRGGVVEQFF.

This chain uses TRBV6-1 with TRBJ2-7, with D perhaps assigned TRBD1 or TRBD2 (6 bases each). With 3 bases removed from V and 3 bases from J, the gap between germline ends came to 15 bases. This CDR3 spans 15 amino acids. CDR1 is MNHNS and CDR2 is SASEGT in the germline V gene. CDR3: CASSEWGAPNYEQYF. Written as DNA, the CDR3 is TGTGCCAGCAGTGAGTGGGGGGCTCCTAACTACGAGCAGTACTTC.

For the CDR3, the DNA is TGTGCCAGCAGTTCCGGGACAGGGCGCTACGAGCAGTACTTC. Amino acids: CASSSGTGRYEQYF. V is TRBV6-5 and J is TRBJ2-7; 9 bases agree with TRBD1. J gave up 3 bases and V 4 bases, and 4 bases lay outside the gene matches. CDR3 length: 14 amino acids. Germline V lookup: CDR1 MNHEY, CDR2 SVGAGI.

The V gene is TRBV4-1, the J gene TRBJ2-7; D perhaps matches TRBD2 (5 bases). The CDR3 totals 15 residues. With 2 bases removed from V and 3 bases from J, the gap between germline ends came to 14 bases. Germline values: CDR1 MGHRA, CDR2 YSYEKL. For the CDR3, the DNA is TGCGCCAGCAGCCAACCCCGGGGTGGGTACTACGAGCAGTACTTC. It is translated as CASSQPRGGYYEQYF.

The rearrangement uses TRBV5-1 and TRBJ2-7; D unclear. This CDR3 has 15 amino acids. V lost 0 bases and J 0 bases, leaving 10 bases between the germline ends. Germline V gene lookup returns CDR1 SGHRS and CDR2 YFSETQ. CDR3 sequence reads: CASSLERWGSYEQYF. CDR3 nucleotide sequence: TGCGCCAGCAGCTTGGAAAGATGGGGCTCCTACGAGCAGTACTTC.

The rearrangement joins TRBV7-9 to TRBJ2-1; no clear D gene. Between the trimmed V and J ends, which lost 0 bases and 8 bases, there was a span of 8 bases. Germline V CDR1 and CDR2: SEHNR, FQNEAQ (reference sequence). The CDR3 is made up of 13 amino acids. The CDR3 is CASSLAGSDEQFF. DNA of the CDR3: TGTGCCAGCAGCTTAGCAGGGTCCGATGAGCAGTTCTTC.

The J gene is TRBJ2-3, the V gene TRBV5-5; D tentatively reads TRBD1 or TRBD2 (5 bases each). Germline V gene data show CDR1 as SGHKS and CDR2 as YYEKEE (reference sequence). The V and J ends lost 4 bases and 10 bases respectively, with 19 bases between them. CDR3 size: 14 residues. CDR3 coding DNA: TGTGCCAGCAGCCCCCCCTCCGGGGCAGAAGCGCAGTATTTT. It codes for CASSPPSGAEAQYF.

This chain joins TRBV2 and TRBJ2-1; the D is unclear. V was cut by 4 bases and J by 1 base, with 11 bases left in between. Germline V CDR1 and CDR2: SNHLY, FYNNEI. The CDR3 covers 15 residues. The CDR3 nucleotides read TGTGCCAGCAGTGGGACGGATGGTTCCTACAATGAGCAGTTCTTC. It is translated as CASSGTDGSYNEQFF. The full variable domain, rest sourced from reference TRBV2 and TRBJ2-1, is EPEVTQTPSHQVTQMGQEVILRCVPISNHLYFYWYRQILGQKVEFLVSFYNNEISEKSEIFDDQFSVERPDGSNFTLKIRSTKLEDSAMYFCASSGTDGSYNEQFFGPGTRLTVL.

This chain links TRBV7-2 with TRBJ2-6, with TRBD1 matching over 12 bases. This CDR3 region has 17 residues. Trimming removed 3 bases from V and 5 bases from J; junction bases left unmatched: 5. In germline, CDR1 is SGHTA, CDR2 FQGNSA. The CDR3 bases are TGTGCCAGCAGCTTGGGACAGGGGGCTTCTCGGGCCAACGTCCTGACTTTC. Amino acids: CASSLGQGASRANVLTF.

V usage is TRBV29-1 and J usage is TRBJ2-1; 9 nucleotides align to TRBD2. CDR1 and CDR2 (germline): SQVTM, ANQGSEA. The length of the CDR3 is 15 residues. J lost 5 bases, V lost 1 base, and 6 bases had no gene match. This CDR3 reads CSVEGIQREDNEQFF. The CDR3, as DNA: TGCAGCGTTGAAGGGATCCAGCGGGAGGACAATGAGCAGTTCTTC.